Listed here is a single TCR beta chain. The sample holds many counts of this clonotype. Which antigen it targets is not known. The sample holds no much larger clone one base away, and base qualities are not on file. Total RNA was extracted from unfractionated whole blood collected in Tempus Blood RNA tubes. About five healthy volunteers acted as controls for TCR sequencing and had blood drawn at day 0, 2 weeks and 6 weeks. These data originate in a study of human T cells and chemical hapten exposure (dated by TCRdb to the early 2020s). At the level of the whole study: Libraries were pooled for sequencing, and variation in per-sample TCR yields was attributed mainly to small differences in library volumes within the pool. Peripheral blood TCR repertoire changes were tracked in vivo in alopecia patients during primary and secondary sensitization to the hapten diphenylcyclopropenone (DPC).

CDR1 and CDR2 are read off the germline V gene (reference sequence) as SEHNR and FQNEAQ. CDR3 length: 17 amino acids, cysteine to phenylalanine. Left in the record is the CDR3 DNA by itself, 51 bases read in frame from the first base. Germline trimming: 5 bases from V, 3 bases from J; junction bases outside gene matches: 14. Library preparation attached unique molecular identifiers to individual cDNA molecules for quantitative, reproducible TCR counting. From each blood RNA sample, both TCR alpha and TCR beta chains were sequenced. The original methods were these. A median of about 89,000 TCRs per sample was observed, with a range of about 23,224 to 700,000. The Decombinator software suite was used to annotate the V, J and CDR3 of the TCR reads. For PS versus PT1 abundance plots, all samples were subsampled to the same number of TCRs (28,000). TCRs were defined as expanded if absent before sensitization and observed at least eight times at the 2-week time point. TCRdb redid the processing of the public reads, applying fastp at Q25 and MiXCR, and retained in-frame beta chains. Every distinct CDR3 protein forms one entry, paired with its most common genes and DNA. TCRdb, not the authors, supplied the V and J calls. The sample table shows about 120,000 distinct CDR3 sequences, and 6.5% to 10% are seen once. The ten largest clones add up to 1.2% to 1.5% of the sample.

General study outcomes and caveats: No change with DPC sensitization was found in the number of TCRs above 1 in 1000 frequency, and no evidence of global repertoire structure alterations was found. After repeated subsampling, the strength of the expansion versus patch-test correlation and the threshold at which it became significant changed.

The receptor chain draws on TRBV7-9 and TRBJ2-3, with 7 bases aligning to TRBD2. Material: whole blood. This receptor was identified in a human donor in good health. Some clones in this sample may be carry-over from other donors' samples. Donor details come from another sample of the same person, matched by shared clones. The CDR3 protein sequence reads: CASSPARAGFGTDTQYF. In nucleotides, the sequence is TGTGCCAGCAGCCCTGCCCGAGCGGGATTTGGTACAGATACGCAGTATTTT.